This T cell receptor beta chain derives from a study of blood T cell repertoires in COVID-19. Generated by immunoSEQ multiplex PCR, the TCRdb table keeps only in-frame clones and is missing some. The table lists 30,000 to 40,000 clones, around nine tenths of them singletons. This TCR came from a man in his fifties or sixties with active COVID-19. Sequenced: peripheral blood.

This CDR3 is CASSYPDNEQFF. The CDR3 DNA sequence: TGTGCCAGCAGTTACCCTGACAATGAGCAGTTCTTC. The rearrangement links TRBV6-5 to TRBJ2-1; no definite D call. Germline CDR1 MNHEY, CDR2 SVGAGI. This CDR3 is 12 amino acids long. Trimming pared 2 bases from V and 5 bases from J, leaving 4 bases between.